These 5 T cell receptor beta chains came from one sample sequenced in a study of cytomegalovirus exposure and HLA in healthy donors. It was with 60 Vbeta and 13 Jbeta primers that the PCR ran. Assay: immunoSEQ multiplex PCR; the TCRdb copy retains only in-frame clones and omits some. Of approximately 130,000 clones detected, approximately 79% appear once; the ten largest clones hold over 4%. The sequencing sample was made of PBMCs. These receptors were taken from a man aged 50 to 60 in good health and CMV-seropositive.

V gene TRBV5-4 combines with J gene TRBJ2-4, with 8 bases lining up with TRBD2. Unmatched junction bases numbered 9, after V lost 2 bases and J lost 2 bases. The CDR3 contains 17 residues. Per the germline V gene, CDR1 is SGHNT and CDR2 is YYREEE (reference sequence). CDR3 sequence (DNA): TGTGCCAGCAGCTTTCTTTCGTTAGCGGGATCCAAAAACATTCAGTACTTC. This codes for CASSFLSLAGSKNIQYF. Variable domain in full (rest from reference TRBV5-4 and TRBJ2-4): ETGVTQSPTHLIKTRGQQVTLRCSSQSGHNTVSWYQQALGQGPQFIFQYYREEENGRGNFPPRFSGLQFPNYSSELNVNALELDDSALYLCASSFLSLAGSKNIQYFGAGTRLSVL.

J is TRBJ2-2 and V is TRBV10-1; TRBD2 matches 8 bases. Germline values: CDR1 WNHNN, CDR2 SYGVQD (reference sequence). The CDR3 sequence is 15 residues long. The trim removed 0 bases at V and 4 bases at J, leaving 1 base unmatched. In DNA form, the CDR3 reads TGCGCCAGCAGTGAGTCGGCGGGGGGCACCGGGGAGCTGTTTTTT. It codes for CASSESAGGTGELFF.

This clone came up a few times. The chain combines TRBV6-1 with TRBJ1-4, with D hard to call. Trimming took off 0 bases at V and 0 bases at J, with 8 bases between the two ends. CDR1 is MNHNS and CDR2 is SASEGT in the germline V gene. This CDR3 spans 16 amino acids. The chain's CDR3 is CASSEAFGPTNEKLFF. The CDR3 coding sequence is TGTGCCAGCAGTGAAGCCTTCGGTCCAACTAATGAAAAACTGTTTTTT.

This chain uses TRBV28 with TRBJ1-1; TRBD1 agrees at 7 bases. Trimming at V came to 4 bases and at J to 0 bases, leaving 5 bases not matched to a gene. The germline gives CDR1 MDHEN, CDR2 SYDVKM. The CDR3 covers 15 residues. CDR3 region: CASSSGTAMNTEAFF. The CDR3, as DNA: TGTGCCAGCAGTTCCGGGACAGCGATGAACACTGAAGCTTTCTTT.

This clone has just one count. The chain carries TRBV28 and TRBJ1-4; D is unresolved. Trimming removed 6 bases from V and 3 bases from J, with 5 bases in between. This CDR3 is built from 12 residues. Germline CDR1 is MDHEN and CDR2 is SYDVKM. The CDR3 spells CASSESNEKLFF. The CDR3 nucleotides are TGTGCCAGCAGCGAGTCTAATGAAAAACTGTTTTTT. Complete variable domain (other parts from reference TRBV28 and TRBJ1-4): DVKVTQSSRYLVKRTGEKVFLECVQDMDHENMFWYRQDPGLGLRLIYFSYDVKMKEKGDIPEGYSVSREKKERFSLILESASTNQTSMYLCASSESNEKLFFGSGTQLSVL.